These 30 T cell receptor beta chains originate from one sample sequenced in a study of T cell changes during pregnancy in multiple sclerosis. Clones were sequenced by immunoSEQ multiplex PCR, and TCRdb holds only the in-frame ones, with some missing. The sample includes about 32,000 clones, about nine tenths of them seen just once. The sample was CD8+ T cells from peripheral blood mononuclear cells, taken in the first trimester of pregnancy. These receptors originate from a female donor with multiple sclerosis, enrolled in a pregnancy study.

By sample fraction, this clone is medium-sized. The chain is built from TRBV5-1 and TRBJ2-7; D remains unclear. The CDR3 consists of 13 residues. CDR1 is SGHRS, CDR2 YFSETQ, per germline. Trimming took 0 bases from V and 3 from J, leaving 7 bases between them. The CDR3 region is CASSLAASYEQYF. CDR3 DNA: TGCGCCAGCAGCTTGGCGGCTAGCTACGAGCAGTACTTC.

The chain employs TRBV7-6 and TRBJ2-7; 7 bases agree with TRBD2. The V gene end was trimmed by 1 base and the J gene end by 4 bases; junction bases not matched to a gene: 10. Germline V gene lookup returns CDR1 SGHVS and CDR2 FNYEAQ. This CDR3 is built from 16 residues. The DNA for the CDR3 is TGTGCCAGCAGCTTAGTTTGGGGGGGTCAGGAGTACGAGCAGTACTTC. This encodes CASSLVWGGQEYEQYF.

The J gene is TRBJ2-5, the V gene TRBV7-9; 8 positions agree with TRBD1. Per germline, CDR1 SEHNR and CDR2 FQNEAQ (reference sequence). The CDR3 has 15 amino acids. With V trimmed by 4 bases and J by 1 base, 5 bases remained unmatched. The CDR3 DNA reads TGTGCCAGCAGCTACGGGACAGGTCTCCAAGAGACCCAGTACTTC. Protein product: CASSYGTGLQETQYF.

This chain links TRBV7-7 with TRBJ2-1; 11 positions agree with TRBD2. CDR3 size: 15 residues. V shed 3 bases and J 10 bases; nucleotides not matched to a gene: 8. Looked up from germline, CDR1 is SSHAT and CDR2 is FNYEAQ (reference sequence). CDR3 region: CASSLTSGTGGEQFF. Here the CDR3 DNA reads TGTGCCAGCAGCTTGACTAGCGGGACAGGAGGAGAGCAGTTCTTC.

The chain is built from TRBV28 and TRBJ2-7, with 15 bases fitting TRBD2. Looked up from germline, CDR1 is MDHEN and CDR2 is SYDVKM. V lost 4 bases to trimming and J lost 3 bases; unmatched junction nucleotides: 13. The CDR3 is 19 residues long. The CDR3 DNA follows: TGTGCCAGCAGTTATGGGGTCGGGACTAGCGGGAGGTGGGTCTACGAGCAGTACTTC. Translation: CASSYGVGTSGRWVYEQYF.

The chain links TRBV25-1 to TRBJ1-1, with 7 bases matching TRBD1. The CDR3 covers 15 residues. Trimming cost V 3 bases and J 2 bases; bases outside gene matches: 6. From germline, CDR1 is MGHDK and CDR2 SYGVNS. Written as DNA, the CDR3 is TGTGCCAGCAGTGAGCCTGGACAGGTAAACACTGAAGCTTTCTTT. As protein: CASSEPGQVNTEAFF.

V and J are TRBV4-1 and TRBJ2-7, with D possibly TRBD1 on 6 matching bases. The ends were cut back, 3 bases at V and 2 bases at J, with 14 bases in the middle. CDR1 and CDR2 (germline): MGHRA, YSYEKL. This CDR3 contains 15 residues. The CDR3 loop is CASSQIGGRTYEQYF. Here the CDR3 DNA reads TGCGCCAGCAGCCAGATAGGGGGTAGGACCTACGAGCAGTACTTC.

The V and J genes are TRBV4-3 and TRBJ2-7, with TRBD1 matching 9 bases. Germline V CDR1 and CDR2: LGHNA, YSLEER. The CDR3 is 17 residues long. The V segment lost 2 bases and the J segment 4 bases; nucleotides outside the gene matches: 12. CDR3 protein: CASSQHTPGQGIYEQYF. The CDR3 DNA follows: TGCGCCAGCAGCCAACACACACCGGGACAGGGAATATACGAGCAGTACTTC.

This clone was picked up one time. The gene calls are TRBV10-3 and TRBJ2-3; 10 bases line up with TRBD1. The CDR3 consists of 17 residues. V was pared by 8 bases and J by 4 bases, with 15 bases of the junction left unmatched. Germline V CDR1 and CDR2: ENHRY, SYGVKD. CDR3 bases: TGTGCCATCGGTGGGAACCACCGGGACAGGGGATCAGATACGCAGTATTTT. This sequence encodes CAIGGNHRDRGSDTQYF.

The rearrangement links TRBV14 to TRBJ2-2, with D possibly being TRBD2 (6 bases). V was pared by 6 bases and J by 2 bases, with 13 bases between. Germline loops: CDR1 SGHDN, CDR2 FVKESK. CDR3 length: 15 amino acids. CDR3 nucleotide sequence: TGTGCCAGCAGTCATTCGCGGGATAACACCGGGGAGCTGTTTTTT. Its protein product is CASSHSRDNTGELFF.

The chain links TRBV30 to TRBJ2-7, with 9 bases aligning to TRBD2. Germline trimming cut 2 bases from V and 4 bases from J; bases unmatched to any gene: 6. In germline, CDR1 is GTSNPN, CDR2 SVGIG (reference sequence). This CDR3 region has 14 residues. CDR3 residues: CAWSWSSGIYEQYF. As DNA, the CDR3 is TGTGCCTGGAGTTGGTCTAGCGGGATTTACGAGCAGTACTTC.

With regard to this clone: One end of the junction is discordant with germline, which a read error may explain. This chain connects TRBV19 to TRBJ1-1, with 9 bases matching TRBD1. The CDR3 is 15 residues long. CDR1 and CDR2 (germline): LNHDA, SQIVND (reference sequence). The CDR3 protein is CASSLSGQGLTGAFF. In nucleotides, the CDR3 is TGTGCCAGTAGTCTTTCGGGACAGGGTTTGACTGGAGCTTTCTTT.

This clone appeared once. J is TRBJ2-5 and V is TRBV30, with D unclear. The germline V gene has CDR1 GTSNPN and CDR2 SVGIG (reference sequence). Trimming took off 0 bases at V and 5 bases at J, with 10 bases between the two ends. The CDR3 contains 13 residues. CDR3 protein: CAWSVLAGETQYF. In nucleotides, the CDR3 is TGTGCCTGGAGTGTTTTAGCCGGGGAGACCCAGTACTTC.

Concerning this clone: Other nucleotide sequences in the sample specify the same CDR3. The chain recombines TRBV4-1 with TRBJ2-1; the D gene is possibly TRBD1 (6 bases). This CDR3 has 15 residues. The germline V and J ends were trimmed by 0 bases and 2 bases, with 8 bases remaining between them. Germline lookup yields CDR1 MGHRA and CDR2 YSYEKL. CDR3 in DNA: TGCGCCAGCAGCCAAGAAGGACAGACCTACAATGAGCAGTTCTTC. It specifies CASSQEGQTYNEQFF.

For the CDR3, the DNA is TGCGCCAGCAGCTTTGCCCCAGGACAGGGGGTCTACGAGCAGTACTTC. Its protein is CASSFAPGQGVYEQYF. This sequence joins TRBV5-1 and TRBJ2-5, with 10 bases fitting TRBD1. TRBJ2-7 explains the end of the DNA better; the J call may be wrong. This CDR3 has 16 amino acids. The germline V gene has CDR1 SGHRS and CDR2 YFSETQ.

The chain has TRBV18 and TRBJ2-1; 7 bases line up with TRBD2. CDR3 length: 14 residues. CDR1 and CDR2 from the germline V gene are KGHSH and LQKENI. After removal of 3 bases from V and 5 bases from J, the junction contained 4 bases not matched to a gene. In DNA, the CDR3 is TGTGCCAGCTCACCGGCGGGAGCCCACAATGAGCAGTTCTTC. It is translated as CASSPAGAHNEQFF.

The chain is built from TRBV5-6 and TRBJ2-7; 9 bases agree with TRBD2. There are 16 residues in the CDR3. Germline loops: CDR1 SGHDT, CDR2 YYEEEE. V lost 4 bases and J lost 4; bases outside the gene matches: 12. The CDR3 is CASSPSPSGNQYEQYF. In nucleotides, the CDR3 is TGTGCCAGCAGCCCTTCTCCTAGCGGGAACCAGTACGAGCAGTACTTC.

V usage is TRBV29-1 and J usage is TRBJ1-1; D is uncertain. The CDR3 is 13 residues long. V was shortened by 0 bases and J by 4 bases, with 9 bases between the two germline ends. Germline lookup yields CDR1 SQVTM and CDR2 ANQGSEA. CDR3 bases: TGCAGCGTTGAAGATCGCCGGTCCACTGAAGCTTTCTTT. Its protein product is CSVEDRRSTEAFF.

The chain joins TRBV27 to TRBJ2-7; perhaps TRBD2 as D (5 bases). V was trimmed by 5 bases and J by 1 base, leaving 18 bases between them. Germline V gene data show CDR1 as MNHEY and CDR2 as SMNVEV (reference sequence). The CDR3 is 16 amino acids. DNA of the CDR3: TGTGCCAGCAGTCCCAAGACTATGTCGCCGTCCTACGAGCAGTACTTC. Translation: CASSPKTMSPSYEQYF.

This clone was counted a single time. V is TRBV28 and J is TRBJ2-6; the match to TRBD1 covers 8 bases. The V gene's germline CDR1 is MDHEN and CDR2 SYDVKM. The CDR3 is 16 residues long. V lost 4 bases, J lost 0 bases, and 2 bases stayed unmatched. CDR3 sequence reads: CASSWGTGSGANVLTF. For the CDR3, the DNA is TGTGCCAGCAGTTGGGGGACAGGCTCTGGGGCCAACGTCCTGACTTTC.

Only a few counts were recorded for this clone. The genes are TRBV30 and TRBJ1-5; 8 bases fit TRBD1. Germline values: CDR1 GTSNPN, CDR2 SVGIG (reference sequence). Trimming took 4 bases from V and 5 from J; bases not matched to a gene: 7. CDR3 length equals 14 residues. The CDR3 DNA reads as TGTGCCTGGAATGGACAGGGCAGCGATCAGCCCCAGCATTTT. The encoded protein is CAWNGQGSDQPQHF.

This sequence joins TRBV19 and TRBJ2-7, with TRBD1 matching 9 bases. The CDR3 sequence is 15 residues long. Germline trimming cut 8 bases from V and 2 bases from J; bases unmatched to any gene: 10. Per the germline V gene, CDR1 is LNHDA and CDR2 is SQIVND (reference sequence). The CDR3 DNA sequence: TGTGCCAGTGGAGACTTGGGACAGGGAGCCTACGAGCAGTACTTC. Translation: CASGDLGQGAYEQYF.

This chain uses TRBV7-3 with TRBJ2-1; D not certain. The CDR3 runs 14 residues. Germline V gene data show CDR1 as SGHTA and CDR2 as FQGTGA. V gave up 5 bases and J gave up 1 base, with 9 bases separating them. CDR3 region: CASSPSGSYNEQFF. CDR3 DNA sequence: TGTGCCAGCAGCCCCTCCGGGTCCTACAATGAGCAGTTCTTC.

CDR3 nucleotide sequence: TGCGCCAGCAGCCAAAGTTGGGACAGGGCCTACGAGCAGTACTTC. Translated: CASSQSWDRAYEQYF. V usage is TRBV4-1 and J usage is TRBJ2-7, with 9 nucleotides matching TRBD1. J gave up 2 bases and V 2 bases, and 4 bases lay outside the gene matches. The CDR3 loop spans 15 amino acids. CDR1 and CDR2 (germline): MGHRA, YSYEKL.

The chain links TRBV5-3 to TRBJ2-7; 9 nucleotides line up with TRBD2. TRBV5-3 is classed as an ORF, of uncertain function. Losses at the gene ends were 1 base for V and 4 bases for J; bases not matched to a gene: 21. The CDR3 is 20 residues long. CDR3 bases: TGTGCCAGAAGCTTGTCCCGGCCGGGACTAGCAGGACAAATACCATACGAGCAGTACTTC. It specifies CARSLSRPGLAGQIPYEQYF.

This chain joins TRBV5-6 and TRBJ1-4, with D unclear. The germline gives CDR1 SGHDT, CDR2 YYEEEE. Trimming shortened V by 1 base and J by 3 bases, and 7 bases separated the two germline ends. The CDR3 sequence is 14 residues long. The DNA of the CDR3 is TGTGCCAGCAGCTTGAGAGTACCTAATGAAAAACTGTTTTTT. It specifies CASSLRVPNEKLFF.

The rearrangement links TRBV4-3 to TRBJ1-5; D uncertain. This CDR3 is 14 amino acids long. CDR1 LGHNA and CDR2 YSLEER come from the germline V gene. Trimming left V 0 bases short and J 3 bases short, with 6 bases between. This chain's CDR3 is CASSQDQYNQPQHF. As DNA, the CDR3 is TGCGCCAGCAGCCAAGATCAGTACAATCAGCCCCAGCATTTT.

This chain links TRBV4-1 with TRBJ2-7, with a weak D call TRBD1 (6 bases). This CDR3 has 15 residues. Per germline, CDR1 MGHRA and CDR2 YSYEKL. Trimming took off 0 bases at V and 3 bases at J, with 12 bases between the two ends. As DNA, the CDR3 is TGCGCCAGCAGCCAAGATACAGGGATCAGCTACGAGCAGTACTTC. This gives the protein CASSQDTGISYEQYF.

DNA of the CDR3: TGTGCCAGCAGCTTAGGGGCCTCCGGGACAGGGGAAAGAAACACCATATATTTT. Its translation: CASSLGASGTGERNTIYF. The chain couples TRBV7-9 to TRBJ1-3, with TRBD1 identical over 10 bases. Germline CDR1 SEHNR, CDR2 FQNEAQ (reference sequence). V shed 1 base and J 5 bases; nucleotides not matched to a gene: 11. The CDR3 is 18 amino acids.

The V call is TRBV18, the J call TRBJ2-1; the match to TRBD1 covers 8 bases. With 0 bases clipped from V and 5 bases from J, the junction kept 6 bases outside the gene matches. Germline V gene data show CDR1 as KGHSH and CDR2 as LQKENI. The CDR3 is 16 amino acids. The CDR3 loop is CASSPPSGGANNEQFF. The CDR3 region has the DNA TGTGCCAGCTCACCACCCTCAGGGGGCGCTAACAATGAGCAGTTCTTC.